This TCR beta chain originates from a study of T cells after posttransplantation cyclophosphamide. Findings and limits, study-wide: After PTCy, TRB diversity resembled that of CNI/methotrexate controls. TRB overlap between skin or GI tissue T cells and blood was limited.

The data were produced by immunoSEQ multiplex PCR, yet TCRdb's version contains in-frame clones alone and is incomplete. The table shows about 24,000 clones, with 89% occurring only once. CDR3 length: 19 amino acids. Trimming pared 7 bases from V and 2 bases from J, leaving 29 bases between. The germline gives CDR1 MRHNA, CDR2 SNTAGT. Control samples came 1 year after myeloablative marrow transplants with methotrexate plus calcineurin inhibitor. Details on this clone: Its antigen is unidentified.

The J gene is TRBJ1-1, the V gene TRBV6-4, with D hard to call. Specimen: PBMCs, collected after an allogeneic stem cell transplant with a calcineurin inhibitor and methotrexate. The source is a female patient aged 50 to 60 who received an allogeneic stem cell transplant from an unrelated donor, was CMV-positive, and had chronic GVHD only. Part of the T cells may come from the graft donor. CDR3 nucleotide sequence: TGTGCCAGCATCGAATTCGGGGAAGCCCCAACTCTTCCAAACACTGAAGCTTTCTTT. Translating gives CASIEFGEAPTLPNTEAFF.